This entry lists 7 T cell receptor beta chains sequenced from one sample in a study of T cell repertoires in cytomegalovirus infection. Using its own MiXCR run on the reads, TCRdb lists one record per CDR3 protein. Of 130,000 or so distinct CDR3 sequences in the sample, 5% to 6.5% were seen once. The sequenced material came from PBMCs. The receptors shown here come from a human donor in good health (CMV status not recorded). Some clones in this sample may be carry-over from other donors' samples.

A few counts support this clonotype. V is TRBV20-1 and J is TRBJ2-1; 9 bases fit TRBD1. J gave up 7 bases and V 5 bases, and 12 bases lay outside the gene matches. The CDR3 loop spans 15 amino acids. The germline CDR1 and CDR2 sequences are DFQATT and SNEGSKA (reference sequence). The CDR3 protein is CSALLDRGFRNEQFF. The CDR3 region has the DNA TGCAGTGCTCTACTCGACAGGGGGTTTCGGAATGAGCAGTTCTTC.

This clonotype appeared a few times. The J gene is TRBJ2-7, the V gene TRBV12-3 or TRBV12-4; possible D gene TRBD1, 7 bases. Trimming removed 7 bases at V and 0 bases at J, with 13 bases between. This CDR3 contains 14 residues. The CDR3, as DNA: TGTGCCAGCACTCTGCGGGACAGCTCCTACGAGCAGTACTTC. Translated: CASTLRDSSYEQYF.

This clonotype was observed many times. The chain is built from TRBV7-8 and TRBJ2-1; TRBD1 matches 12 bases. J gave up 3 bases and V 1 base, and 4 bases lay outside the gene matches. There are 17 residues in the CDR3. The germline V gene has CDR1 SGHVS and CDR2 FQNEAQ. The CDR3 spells CASSLEGQGAHYNEQFF. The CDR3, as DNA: TGTGCCAGCAGCTTAGAGGGACAGGGGGCCCACTACAATGAGCAGTTCTTC.

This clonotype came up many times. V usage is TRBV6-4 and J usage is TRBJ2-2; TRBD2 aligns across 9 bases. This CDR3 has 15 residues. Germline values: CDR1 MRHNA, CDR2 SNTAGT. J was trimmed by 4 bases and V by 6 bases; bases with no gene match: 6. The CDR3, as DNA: TGTGCCAGCAGCCCCTCTAGCGGGGCCACCGGGGAGCTGTTTTTT. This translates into CASSPSSGATGELFF.

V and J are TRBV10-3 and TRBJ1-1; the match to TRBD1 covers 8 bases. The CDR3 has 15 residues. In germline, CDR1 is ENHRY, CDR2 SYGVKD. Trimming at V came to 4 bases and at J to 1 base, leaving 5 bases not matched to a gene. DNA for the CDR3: TGTGCCATCAGTGCCCGGACAGGGACGAACACTGAAGCTTTCTTT. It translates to CAISARTGTNTEAFF.

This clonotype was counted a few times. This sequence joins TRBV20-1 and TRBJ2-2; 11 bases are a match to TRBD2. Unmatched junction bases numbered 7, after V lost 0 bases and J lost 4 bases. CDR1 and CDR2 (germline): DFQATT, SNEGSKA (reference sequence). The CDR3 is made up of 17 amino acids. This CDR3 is CSARDLGLAGGTGELFF. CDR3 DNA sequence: TGCAGTGCTAGAGATCTCGGTCTAGCGGGGGGCACCGGGGAGCTGTTTTTT.

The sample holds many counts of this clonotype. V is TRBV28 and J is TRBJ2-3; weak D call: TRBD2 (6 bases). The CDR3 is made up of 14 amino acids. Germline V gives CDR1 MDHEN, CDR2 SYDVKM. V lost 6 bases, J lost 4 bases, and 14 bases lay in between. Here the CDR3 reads CASRPLEGADTQYF. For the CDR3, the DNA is TGTGCCAGCAGACCTCTGGAGGGAGCAGATACGCAGTATTTT.